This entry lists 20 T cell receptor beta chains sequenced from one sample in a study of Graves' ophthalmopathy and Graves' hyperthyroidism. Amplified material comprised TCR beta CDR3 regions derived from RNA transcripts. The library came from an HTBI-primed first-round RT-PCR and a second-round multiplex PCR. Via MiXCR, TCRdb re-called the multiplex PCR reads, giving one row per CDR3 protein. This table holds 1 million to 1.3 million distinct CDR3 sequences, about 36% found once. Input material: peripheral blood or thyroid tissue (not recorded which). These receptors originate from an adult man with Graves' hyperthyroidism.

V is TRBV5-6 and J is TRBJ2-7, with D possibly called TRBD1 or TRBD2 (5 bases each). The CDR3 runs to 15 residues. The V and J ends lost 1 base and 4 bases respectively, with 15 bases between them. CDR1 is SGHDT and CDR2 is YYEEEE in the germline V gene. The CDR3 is CASSLMDEGPYEQYF. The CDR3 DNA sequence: TGTGCCAGCAGCTTGATGGATGAGGGGCCTTACGAGCAGTACTTC. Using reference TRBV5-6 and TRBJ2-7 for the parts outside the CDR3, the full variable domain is DAGVTQSPTHLIKTRGQQVTLRCSPKSGHDTVSWYQQALGQGPQFIFQYYEEEERQRGNFPDRFSGHQFPNYSSELNVNALLLGDSALYLCASSLMDEGPYEQYFGPGTRLTVT.

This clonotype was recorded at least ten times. This CDR3 is CASSQSGVWTYEQYF. The CDR3 coding sequence is TGTGCCAGCAGCCAGTCAGGGGTTTGGACCTACGAGCAGTACTTC. The chain links TRBV13 to TRBJ2-7; tentatively, D is TRBD1 (6 bases). CDR1 is PRHDT, CDR2 FYEKMQ, per germline (reference sequence). This CDR3 spans 15 amino acids. Trimming shortened V by 5 bases and J by 2 bases, and 16 bases separated the two germline ends.

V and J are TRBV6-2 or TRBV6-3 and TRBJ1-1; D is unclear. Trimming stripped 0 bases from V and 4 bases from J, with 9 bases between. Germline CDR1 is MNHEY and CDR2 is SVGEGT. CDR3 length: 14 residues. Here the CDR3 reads CASSYSNQATEAFF. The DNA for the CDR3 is TGTGCCAGCAGTTACTCCAACCAGGCCACTGAAGCTTTCTTT.

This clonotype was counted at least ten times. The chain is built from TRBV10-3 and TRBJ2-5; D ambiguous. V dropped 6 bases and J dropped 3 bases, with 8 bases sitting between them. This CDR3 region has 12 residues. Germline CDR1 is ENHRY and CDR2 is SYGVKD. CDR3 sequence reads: CAISDNKETQYF. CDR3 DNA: TGTGCCATCAGCGACAATAAAGAGACCCAGTACTTC.

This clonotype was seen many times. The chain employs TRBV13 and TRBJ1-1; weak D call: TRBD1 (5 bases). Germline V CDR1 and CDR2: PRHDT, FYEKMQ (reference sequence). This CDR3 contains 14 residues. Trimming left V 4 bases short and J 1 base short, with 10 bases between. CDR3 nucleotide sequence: TGTGCCAGCAGCTCGACAGTCGAGAACACTGAAGCTTTCTTT. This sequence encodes CASSSTVENTEAFF.

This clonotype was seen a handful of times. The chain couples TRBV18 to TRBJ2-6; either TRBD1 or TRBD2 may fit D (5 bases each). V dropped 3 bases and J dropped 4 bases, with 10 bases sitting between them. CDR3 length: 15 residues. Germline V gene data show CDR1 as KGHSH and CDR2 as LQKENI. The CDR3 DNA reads TGTGCCAGCTCACCGCGTGGGGACGGGGCCAACGTCCTGACTTTC. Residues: CASSPRGDGANVLTF.

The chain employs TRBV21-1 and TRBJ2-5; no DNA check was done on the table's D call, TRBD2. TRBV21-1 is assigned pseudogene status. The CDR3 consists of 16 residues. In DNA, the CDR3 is TGTGCCAGCAGCACCGGGACTAGCGGGGGGCGCGAGACCCAGTACTTC. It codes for CASSTGTSGGRETQYF.

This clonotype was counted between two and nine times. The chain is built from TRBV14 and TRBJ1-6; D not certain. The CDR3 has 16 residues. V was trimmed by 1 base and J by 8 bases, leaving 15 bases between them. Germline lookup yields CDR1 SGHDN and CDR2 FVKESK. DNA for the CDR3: TGTGCCAGCAGCCAAGTCCGGTTTAGTGACGATTCACCCCTCCACTTT. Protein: CASSQVRFSDDSPLHF.

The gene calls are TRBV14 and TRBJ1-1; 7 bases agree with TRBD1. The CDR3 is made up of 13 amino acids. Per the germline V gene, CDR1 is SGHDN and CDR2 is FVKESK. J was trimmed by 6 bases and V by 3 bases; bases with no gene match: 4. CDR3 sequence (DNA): TGTGCCAGCAGCCAGAACAGGGGCTCTGAAGCTTTCTTT. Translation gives CASSQNRGSEAFF.

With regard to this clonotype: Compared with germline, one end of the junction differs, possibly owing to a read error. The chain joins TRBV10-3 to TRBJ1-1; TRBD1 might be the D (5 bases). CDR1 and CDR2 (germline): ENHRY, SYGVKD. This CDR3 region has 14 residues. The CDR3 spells CASSDDRENTEAFF. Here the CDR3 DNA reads TGTGCCAGCAGTGACGACAGAGAGAACACTGAAGCTTTCTTT.

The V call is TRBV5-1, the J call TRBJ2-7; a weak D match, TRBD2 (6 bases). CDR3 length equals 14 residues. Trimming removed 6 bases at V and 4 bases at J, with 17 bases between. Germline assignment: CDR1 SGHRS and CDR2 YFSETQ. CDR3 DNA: TGCGCCAGCATGGGGAGGTCCTATCCTTACGAGCAGTACTTC. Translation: CASMGRSYPYEQYF. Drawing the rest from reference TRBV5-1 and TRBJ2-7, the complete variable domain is KAGVTQTPRYLIKTRGQQVTLSCSPISGHRSVSWYQQTPGQGLQFLFEYFSETQRNKGNFPGRFSGRQFSNSRSEMNVSTLELGDSALYLCASMGRSYPYEQYFGPGTRLTVT.

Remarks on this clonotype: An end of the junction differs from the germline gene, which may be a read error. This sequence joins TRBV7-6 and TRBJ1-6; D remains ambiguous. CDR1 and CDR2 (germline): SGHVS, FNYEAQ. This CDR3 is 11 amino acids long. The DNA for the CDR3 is TGTGCCAGCAGCTTAGCAGATGGCGTCGACTTT. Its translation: CASSLADGVDF.

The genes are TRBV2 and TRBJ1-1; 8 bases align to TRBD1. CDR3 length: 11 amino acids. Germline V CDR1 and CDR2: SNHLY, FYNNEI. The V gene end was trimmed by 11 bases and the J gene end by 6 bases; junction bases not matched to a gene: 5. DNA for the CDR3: TGTGCCGCTCAGGGGGCACCTGAAGCTTTCTTT. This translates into CAAQGAPEAFF.

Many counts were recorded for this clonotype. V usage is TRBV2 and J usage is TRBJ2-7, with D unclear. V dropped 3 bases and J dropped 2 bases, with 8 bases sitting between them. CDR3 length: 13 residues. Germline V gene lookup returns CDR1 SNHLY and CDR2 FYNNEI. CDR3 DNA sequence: TGTGCCAGCAGTGAGAGGCAACCCTACGAGCAGTACTTC. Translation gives CASSERQPYEQYF.

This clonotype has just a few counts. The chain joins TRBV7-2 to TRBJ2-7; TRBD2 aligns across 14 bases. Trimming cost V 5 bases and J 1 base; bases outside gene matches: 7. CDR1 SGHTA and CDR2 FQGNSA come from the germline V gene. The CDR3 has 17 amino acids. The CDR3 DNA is TGTGCCAGCAGCCGGGGACTAGCGGGAGCGTCTTCCTACGAGCAGTACTTC. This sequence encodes CASSRGLAGASSYEQYF.

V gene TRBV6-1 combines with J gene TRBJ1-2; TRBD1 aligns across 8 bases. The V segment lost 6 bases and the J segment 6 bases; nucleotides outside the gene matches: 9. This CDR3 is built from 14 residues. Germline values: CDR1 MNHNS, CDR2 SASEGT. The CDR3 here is CASRLPTGEDGYTF. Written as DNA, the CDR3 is TGTGCCAGCAGACTTCCGACAGGGGAGGATGGCTACACCTTC.

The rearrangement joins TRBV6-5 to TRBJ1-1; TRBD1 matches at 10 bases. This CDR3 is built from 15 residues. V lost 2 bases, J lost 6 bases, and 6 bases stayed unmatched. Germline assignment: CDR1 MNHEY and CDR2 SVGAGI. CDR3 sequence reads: CASSYGQGDFSEAFF. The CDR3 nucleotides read TGTGCCAGCAGTTACGGACAGGGGGACTTTTCTGAAGCTTTCTTT.

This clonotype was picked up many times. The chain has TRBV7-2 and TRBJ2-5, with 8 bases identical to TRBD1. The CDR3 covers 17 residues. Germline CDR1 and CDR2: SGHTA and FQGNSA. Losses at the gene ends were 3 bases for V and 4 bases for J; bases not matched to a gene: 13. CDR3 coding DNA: TGTGCCAGCAGCTTTTCGGCAGGGGGCGGAGGATTAGAGACCCAGTACTTC. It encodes CASSFSAGGGGLETQYF.

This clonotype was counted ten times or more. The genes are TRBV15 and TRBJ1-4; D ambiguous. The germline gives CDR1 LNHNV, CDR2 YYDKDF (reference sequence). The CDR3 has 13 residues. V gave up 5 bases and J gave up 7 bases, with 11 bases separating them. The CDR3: CATSGARAEKLFF. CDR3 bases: TGTGCCACCAGCGGAGCAAGGGCTGAAAAACTGTTTTTT.

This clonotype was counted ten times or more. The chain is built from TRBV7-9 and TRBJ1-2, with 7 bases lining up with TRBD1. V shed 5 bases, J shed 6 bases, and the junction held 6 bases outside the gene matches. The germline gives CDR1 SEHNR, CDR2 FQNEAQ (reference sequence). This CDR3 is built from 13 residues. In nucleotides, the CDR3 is TGTGCCAGCAGCGAGACAGGGAACCATGGCTACACCTTC. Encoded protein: CASSETGNHGYTF.